This is a list of T cell receptor beta chains from one sample in a study of blood T cell repertoires in COVID-19. The table came from immunoSEQ multiplex PCR; TCRdb's copy has only in-frame clones and leaves some out. The table shows roughly 300,000 clones, with over 75% occurring only once. Source material: peripheral blood. These receptors all come from a man between 18 and 35 years old with active or convalescent COVID-19. Each CDR3 is given with its conserved first and last residue. A D gene is named only where the DNA matches it firmly. Clone sizes are given selectively: once, few, many, or a class where the clone is expanded.

clone_size	d_call	v_call	j_call	cdr3_nt	cdr3_aa
NA	TRBD1	TRBV5-1	TRBJ1-5	TGCGCCAGCAGCGAACAGGGACAGAGCAATCAGCCCCAGCATTTT	CASSEQGQSNQPQHF
NA	TRBD1	TRBV28	TRBJ1-1	TGTGCCAGCAGTGAGGACAGGGAGAACACTGAAGCTTTCTTT	CASSEDRENTEAFF
NA	TRBD1	TRBV6-5	TRBJ1-2	TGTGCCAGCAGTCCCGACAGGGGAGTTAACTATGGCTACACCTTC	CASSPDRGVNYGYTF
NA	TRBD2	TRBV11-2	TRBJ2-1	TGTGCCAGCAGACACATAAATCCCGGGACTAGCGGGAGAATCAATGAGCAGTTCTTC	CASRHINPGTSGRINEQFF
few	TRBD1	TRBV5-1	TRBJ2-2	TGCGCCAGCAGCTTGCAGGGGGCCATCTCGGGGGAGCTGTTTTTT	CASSLQGAISGELFF
NA	NA	TRBV7-8	TRBJ2-2	TGTGCCAGCAGCAGGGGTATGAACACCGGGGAGCTGTTTTTT	CASSRGMNTGELFF
NA	TRBD1	TRBV6-6	TRBJ1-1	TGTGCCAGCAGTTCGAGGACAGGTGAAGCTTTCTTT	CASSSRTGEAFF
NA	TRBD1	TRBV27	TRBJ2-7	TGTGCCACCCGGACAGGGGGCTACGAGCAGTACTTC	CATRTGGYEQYF
NA	NA	TRBV5-8	TRBJ2-1	TGTGCCAGCAGCCGCTATACGGGTGAGCAGTTCTTC	CASSRYTGEQFF
few	NA	TRBV7-9	TRBJ2-7	TGTGCCAGCAGCTTAGTCAGGGGTCCCTACGAGCAGTACTTC	CASSLVRGPYEQYF
few	NA	TRBV27	TRBJ1-2	TGTGCCAGCAGTTTATCACAGGGACGTTTATTTGGCTACACCTTC	CASSLSQGRLFGYTF
NA	NA	TRBV12-3/TRBV12-4	TRBJ2-7	TGTGCCAGCAGTTTTACAGGCTACGAGCAGTACTTC	CASSFTGYEQYF
NA	TRBD1	TRBV7-2	TRBJ2-7	TGTGCCAGCAGCCCCAACAGGGGCGGCCTCGAGCAGTACTTC	CASSPNRGGLEQYF
NA	NA	TRBV7-2	TRBJ1-1	TGTGCCAGCAGCTTAATTCTGGGGCTGGCTTTCTTT	CASSLILGLAFF
NA	NA	TRBV4-1	TRBJ1-2	TGCGCCAGCAGCCAAGATAGGAGCCTGTTTAACTATGGCTACACCTTC	CASSQDRSLFNYGYTF
NA	TRBD1	TRBV4-1	TRBJ1-5	TGCGCCAGCAGCTTTAGGACAGGGGGCCTAAATCAGCCCCAGCATTTT	CASSFRTGGLNQPQHF
NA	TRBD2	TRBV9	TRBJ2-1	TGTGCCAGCAGCGTAGCGGGGGGGGGATCGAATGAGCAGTTCTTC	CASSVAGGGSNEQFF
NA	NA	TRBV12-3/TRBV12-4	TRBJ1-2	TGTGCCAGCAGTCTCCGTAACTATGGCTACACCTTC	CASSLRNYGYTF
once	NA	TRBV10-3	TRBJ1-1	TGTGCCACCTCACCATCCTCCAGGGGCACTGAAGCTTTCTTT	CATSPSSRGTEAFF
NA	NA	TRBV19	TRBJ1-1	TGTGCCAGTAGTATAGGGGGCAGCTACACTGAAGCTTTCTTT	CASSIGGSYTEAFF
once	TRBD1	TRBV19	TRBJ1-2	TGTGCCAGTAGCCCGAGGGGCGGGCAGGGGGGCTATGGCTACACCTTC	CASSPRGGQGGYGYTF
NA	NA	TRBV2	TRBJ1-5	TGTGCCAGCAGTGAGTCGGGGGAAAATCAGCCCCAGCATTTT	CASSESGENQPQHF
NA	NA	TRBV7-9	TRBJ1-4	TGTGCCAGCAGCTTAGGACAGCCCGCCCTGGGACTGTTTTTT	CASSLGQPALGLFF
NA	NA	TRBV6-5	TRBJ1-2	TGTGCCAGCACCCCGTGGGAACAGGGTGGTGGCTACACCTTC	CASTPWEQGGGYTF
NA	TRBD2	TRBV4-1	TRBJ2-3	TGCGCCAGCTGGAGCGGGAAGAGCACAGATACGCAGTATTTT	CASWSGKSTDTQYF
NA	TRBD1	TRBV7-3	TRBJ2-3	TGTGCCAGCAGCTTACAGGGACAGGGGACAGATACGCAGTATTTT	CASSLQGQGTDTQYF
NA	TRBD1	TRBV5-4	TRBJ2-1	TGTGCCAGCAGCTCGGACAGGGTCTCCTACAATGAGCAGTTCTTC	CASSSDRVSYNEQFF